This T cell receptor (beta chain) was recovered during a study of T and B cells in COVID-19 patients. About the study: Peripheral blood came from COVID-19 patients with active infection or after recovery.

Findings and caveats of the study: Patients with COVID-19 reportedly showed strongly skewed T cell receptor beta variable and joining gene usage.

A note on this clonotype: As yet, its antigen is unknown.

Each TRB amplification used roughly 240-550 ng of genomic DNA from blood. TRB rearrangements were amplified by multiplex PCR with BIOMED2 TRB-A/B primers. Via MiXCR, TCRdb re-called the multiplex PCR reads, giving one row per CDR3 protein. The sample includes 15,000 or so distinct CDR3 sequences, around a quarter of them seen just once. Per germline, CDR1 DFQATT and CDR2 SNEGSKA (reference sequence). V gave up 2 bases and J gave up 5 bases, with 15 bases separating them. The CDR3 spans 14 residues. This clonotype was sampled from a human donor who had recovered from COVID-19. The rearrangement links TRBV20-1 to TRBJ2-5; D gene ambiguous. Source material: blood. CDR3 in amino acids: CSARSPQQGETQYF. DNA for the CDR3: TGCAGTGCTAGATCGCCCCAACAAGGGGAGACCCAGTACTTC.